The T cell receptor beta chain described here comes from a study of CD8 T cells in Susac syndrome. It was with random hexamers that about 0.45 to 1 ug RNA was reverse transcribed. With immunoSEQ multiplex PCR, TCR beta CDR3 was amplified across 54 Vbeta and 13 Jbeta. TCRdb re-called the immunoSEQ multiplex PCR reads with MiXCR, one entry per CDR3 protein. The sample has approximately 190,000 distinct CDR3 sequences; approximately 95% are singletons. CDR3 length equals 15 residues. Germline V CDR1 and CDR2: MGHRA, YSYEKL. V was clipped by 4 bases and J by 5 bases; unmatched bases: 4. CD8+ and CD4+ T cells from blood underwent TCR beta sequencing, which was carried out in a high-throughput format. FACS enriched CD8+ TEMRA cells, while bulk CD8+ and CD4+ were negatively isolated.

The clonotype comes from a human donor in good health. The sequenced sample consisted of CD4+ T cells from PBMCs. This sequence joins TRBV4-1 and TRBJ2-1; 11 nucleotides align to TRBD2. CDR3 region: CASSRTSGSHNEQFF. The CDR3 DNA follows: TGCGCCAGCAGCCGGACTAGCGGGTCCCACAATGAGCAGTTCTTC.